This is a list of T cell receptor beta chains from one sample in a study of cytomegalovirus exposure and HLA in healthy donors. The assay was immunoSEQ multiplex PCR, and TCRdb's table has in-frame clones only and misses some. The sample consists of 95,000 to 100,000 clones, 60% to 75% of them appearing once. Sequenced: PBMCs. The receptors come from a man between 50 and 59 years old in good health and CMV-seronegative. The CDR3 runs from the conserved cysteine through the conserved F or W. Fields, in order: CDR3 DNA, CDR3 protein, clone size, J gene, D gene, V gene. A D gene is named only where the DNA matches it firmly. The size entry is marked missing in some rows and otherwise reads once, few, many or a size class.

TGTGCCAGCAGCTTAGGCGGACAGTCCTATGGCTACACCTTC | CASSLGGQSYGYTF | NA | TRBJ1-2 | NA | TRBV5-5
TGTGCCTGGAGTGACGCTGGGACTAGCACAGATACGCAGTATTTT | CAWSDAGTSTDTQYF | NA | TRBJ2-3 | NA | TRBV30
TGTGCCAGCAGCCCGTACTCCACAGGGGGCAACGAGCAGTACTTC | CASSPYSTGGNEQYF | few | TRBJ2-7 | TRBD1 | TRBV9
TGTGCCACCAGCCCTAGGAGTCCGCTACGGCCCTCGCAGTATTTT | CATSPRSPLRPSQYF | NA | TRBJ2-3 | NA | TRBV15
TGTGCCAGCAACACCGAAAGTGGGAACACCGGGGAGCTGTTTTTT | CASNTESGNTGELFF | once | TRBJ2-2 | NA | TRBV9
TGCGCCAGCAGCCAAGATTTCGGACAGGGTTTCAGCTACACCTTC | CASSQDFGQGFSYTF | NA | TRBJ1-2 | TRBD1 | TRBV4-1
TGTGCCAGCTCAGGACAGTTGTCCTACGAGCAGTACTTC | CASSGQLSYEQYF | NA | TRBJ2-7 | NA | TRBV18
TGTGCCTGGAGGGGGGACAGGGAAGAATCACCCCTCCACTTT | CAWRGDREESPLHF | few | TRBJ1-6 | TRBD1 | TRBV30
TGTGCCAGCAGCTTCCTAGGGGGGACAGGTGCAACTAATGAAAAACTGTTTTTT | CASSFLGGTGATNEKLFF | NA | TRBJ1-4 | TRBD1 | TRBV5-4
TGTGCCAGCAGTGCGGACAGGGTCTATTCACCCCTCCACTTT | CASSADRVYSPLHF | once | TRBJ1-6 | TRBD1 | TRBV6-1
TGCGCCAGCAGCTTGGTGCAGGGTCGAGTGGGCGAGCAGTACTTC | CASSLVQGRVGEQYF | NA | TRBJ2-7 | NA | TRBV5-1
TGCGCCAGCAGCCAACACAGGGGGGGGGATCAGCCCCAGCATTTT | CASSQHRGGDQPQHF | NA | TRBJ1-5 | TRBD1 | TRBV4-3
TGTGCCAGCTCCCATGGGGGGAACGAGCAGTACTTC | CASSHGGNEQYF | NA | TRBJ2-7 | NA | TRBV6-1
TGTGCCAGCAGTGAAGTTGTTTGGCAGGTGAGCAATCAGCCCCAGCATTTT | CASSEVVWQVSNQPQHF | NA | TRBJ1-5 | NA | TRBV6-1
TGTGCCACCAGTTCCGGACAGGGGGCGCGATCGAAAGAGACCCAGTACTTC | CATSSGQGARSKETQYF | NA | TRBJ2-5 | TRBD1 | TRBV15
TGTGCCAGCAGCTTCGTCGGGGGACCGAATAATTCACCCCTCCACTTT | CASSFVGGPNNSPLHF | NA | TRBJ1-6 | NA | TRBV5-6
TGTGCCAGCAGGGGGAGGGGGAGCTCCTATAATTCACCCCTCCACTTT | CASRGRGSSYNSPLHF | NA | TRBJ1-6 | NA | TRBV11-2
TGTGCCAGTACCTCAATAGGAGCGGGCCCGGTAGGGGAGCTGTTTTTT | CASTSIGAGPVGELFF | NA | TRBJ2-2 | NA | TRBV19
TGTGCCAGCAGCCGCGGGGCCTCTGGAAACACCATATATTTT | CASSRGASGNTIYF | few | TRBJ1-3 | NA | TRBV28
TGTGCCAGCAGGGGACAGTTCAATCAGCCCCAGCATTTT | CASRGQFNQPQHF | NA | TRBJ1-5 | TRBD1 | TRBV25-1
TGCGCCAGCAGCTTGAGCGGGGGAGACAAAAACATTCAGTACTTC | CASSLSGGDKNIQYF | once | TRBJ2-4 | TRBD2 | TRBV5-1
TGTGCCAGCATCGAGATGAGGAAGAACACTGAAGCTTTCTTT | CASIEMRKNTEAFF | few | TRBJ1-1 | NA | TRBV5-6
TGTGCCAGCAAACCGACTAGCGGCACAGATACGCAGTATTTT | CASKPTSGTDTQYF | NA | TRBJ2-3 | TRBD2 | TRBV6-6
TGTGCCAGTAGTATCTGGGCCCCCCAAGCGGGAGTATACAATGAGCAGTTCTTC | CASSIWAPQAGVYNEQFF | once | TRBJ2-1 | TRBD2 | TRBV19
TGTGCCAGCAAAGCGGGAATCGAGACCCAGTACTTC | CASKAGIETQYF | once | TRBJ2-5 | TRBD2 | TRBV2
TGCGCCAGCAGCCAAAAAGGGGGGGTGGGGGGCCATCAAAAACTGTTTTTT | CASSQKGGVGGHQKLFF | few | TRBJ1-4 | NA | TRBV4-1
TGTGCCAGCAGCCCGTCTCGCGGGGGGGTAAACATTCAGTACTTC | CASSPSRGGVNIQYF | NA | TRBJ2-4 | TRBD2 | TRBV7-9
TGTGCCAGCAGCTCTCTTGACAGGGCGGTCTACGAGCAGTACTTC | CASSSLDRAVYEQYF | NA | TRBJ2-7 | TRBD1 | TRBV13
TGTGCCAGCTCACCGGGGATTGGACAGGGGGCACCCCTCCACTTT | CASSPGIGQGAPLHF | few | TRBJ1-6 | TRBD1 | TRBV18
TGTGCCAGCAGCTTGGGCAGGGGAAACACTGAAGCTTTCTTT | CASSLGRGNTEAFF | NA | TRBJ1-1 | NA | TRBV7-9
TGCGCCAGCAGCCAAGGGCGGGCGGGAGTCAATTTCTACAATGAGCAGTTCTTC | CASSQGRAGVNFYNEQFF | NA | TRBJ2-1 | TRBD2 | TRBV4-1
TGTGCCAGCAGCTTGGACAGGGGAAATGAAAAACTGTTTTTT | CASSLDRGNEKLFF | few | TRBJ1-4 | TRBD1 | TRBV5-6
TGTGCCAGCAGTTTATCGACGCGGAAAGGTCGGAACACCATATATTTT | CASSLSTRKGRNTIYF | NA | TRBJ1-3 | NA | TRBV28
TGTGCCAGCTTTTTAGCGGGGAACACCGGGGAGCTGTTTTTT | CASFLAGNTGELFF | NA | TRBJ2-2 | TRBD2 | TRBV7-9
TGCAGCGTTTCACTAGACCAAGAGACCCAGTACTTC | CSVSLDQETQYF | NA | TRBJ2-5 | NA | TRBV29-1
TGTGCCAGCAGTTTATACGGTACCCGAGCAGCTTTCTTT | CASSLYGTRAAFF | once | TRBJ1-1 | NA | TRBV27
TGTGCCAGTAGTATGCGGATCGGGAGTAGGACTGAAGCTTTCTTT | CASSMRIGSRTEAFF | few | TRBJ1-1 | NA | TRBV19
TGTGCCAGCCAAAACCTGGGAACAGGGGGGATGAACACTGAAGCTTTCTTT | CASQNLGTGGMNTEAFF | NA | TRBJ1-1 | TRBD1 | TRBV25-1
TGTGCCAGCAGCCAAGAACGACTAGTTCTAAACGAGCAGTACTTC | CASSQERLVLNEQYF | once | TRBJ2-7 | NA | TRBV4-2
TGTGCCAGTAGTGGGCGGACTCTCCATAGAAAACAAGAGACCCAGTACTTC | CASSGRTLHRKQETQYF | NA | TRBJ2-5 | NA | TRBV19
TGCGCCAGCAGAGAGGGACACTACCAAGAGACCCAGTACTTC | CASREGHYQETQYF | NA | TRBJ2-5 | NA | TRBV10-2
TGTGCCAGCAGCTTAATCAGCGGGAACACAGATACGCAGTATTTT | CASSLISGNTDTQYF | NA | TRBJ2-3 | TRBD2 | TRBV7-2
TGCGCCAGCAGCCTTCACCCCAGCGGGCCAGGGGAGACCCAGTACTTC | CASSLHPSGPGETQYF | NA | TRBJ2-5 | NA | TRBV4-1
TGCGCCAGCAGCCCCCAGGGGGGTAGCAATCAGCCCCAGCATTTT | CASSPQGGSNQPQHF | NA | TRBJ1-5 | TRBD1 | TRBV5-1
TGTGCCAGCAGTAGGACAGGGGGCAAAAGATGGGAGCAGTACTTC | CASSRTGGKRWEQYF | NA | TRBJ2-7 | TRBD1 | TRBV28
TGCGCCAGCAGCCAGCGGGAGGGGGCAGAGGGCGAGCAGTTCTTC | CASSQREGAEGEQFF | NA | TRBJ2-1 | TRBD2 | TRBV4-1
TGTGCCAGCAGTGAAACAAGGGGACATAACTATAAGGGCTACACCTTC | CASSETRGHNYKGYTF | NA | TRBJ1-2 | NA | TRBV2
TGTGCCAGCCTGCCGGGACAGCGAGAGACCCAGTACTTC | CASLPGQRETQYF | NA | TRBJ2-5 | TRBD1 | TRBV18
TGTGCCAGCAGCTCCTTAGACAGGGCCTACGAGCAGTACTTC | CASSSLDRAYEQYF | few | TRBJ2-7 | TRBD1 | TRBV7-9
TGTGCCAGTATAGGGGGGGAAGTTTTTGCTGGGGCCAACGTCCTGACTTTC | CASIGGEVFAGANVLTF | NA | TRBJ2-6 | NA | TRBV19